This T cell receptor beta chain was documented in a study of CD8+ T cells in alopecia areata. Study-wide context: Tofacitinib administration persisted for 6 to 18 months, succeeded by 6 months off drug.

Extraction and reverse transcription of RNA yielded cDNA as the sequencing template. Libraries were prepared by immunoSEQ multiplex PCR; TCRdb keeps only in-frame clonotypes and omits some of them. Of approximately 190,000 clones in the sample, about 62% were seen once. The sample's treatment: oral pan-JAK inhibitor, 5-10 mg twice daily. Germline V lookup: CDR1 LNHDA, CDR2 SQIVND (reference sequence). The CDR3 extends over 14 amino acids. Trimming removed 7 bases from V and 1 base from J, with 13 bases in between. This clone was counted many times. The chain uses TRBV19 and TRBJ1-1, with TRBD1 as a possible D gene (6 bases). The sample here was CD4+ T cells sorted from blood, taken at week 24, from a patient treated with tofacitinib. This TCR was sampled from a human donor with alopecia areata. CDR3 in amino acids: CASTRTEQNTEAFF. The CDR3 DNA reads as TGTGCCAGTACTCGGACAGAACAGAACACTGAAGCTTTCTTT.